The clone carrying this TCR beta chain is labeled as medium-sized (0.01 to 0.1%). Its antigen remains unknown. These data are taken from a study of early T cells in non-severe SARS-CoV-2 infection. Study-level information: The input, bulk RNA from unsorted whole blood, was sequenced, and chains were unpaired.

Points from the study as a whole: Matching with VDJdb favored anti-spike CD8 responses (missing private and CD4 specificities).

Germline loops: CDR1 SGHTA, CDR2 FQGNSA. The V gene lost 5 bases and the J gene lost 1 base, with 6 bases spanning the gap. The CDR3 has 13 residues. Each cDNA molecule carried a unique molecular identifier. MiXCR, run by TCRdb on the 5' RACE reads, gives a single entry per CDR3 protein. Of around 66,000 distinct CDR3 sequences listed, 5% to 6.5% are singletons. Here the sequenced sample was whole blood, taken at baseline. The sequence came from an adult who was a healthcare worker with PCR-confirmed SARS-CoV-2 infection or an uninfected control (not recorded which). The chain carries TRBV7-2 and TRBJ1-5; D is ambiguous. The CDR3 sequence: CASSLDSNQPQHF. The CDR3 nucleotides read TGTGCCAGCAGCCTAGACAGCAATCAGCCCCAGCATTTT.